These 26 T cell receptor beta chains were all obtained from the same sample, sequenced in a study of cytomegalovirus exposure and HLA in healthy donors (dated by TCRdb to about 2017). Libraries were built with the immunoSEQ multiplex PCR assay. Entries here come from immuneACCESS through TCRdb and include only in-frame sequences with V and J called. Some clones fail to appear in such tables; in the studies checked, an unresolved V gene covers under half of the shortfall, and the cause of the remainder is unknown. The sample has roughly 50,000 clones on record, 93% of them singletons. Around 1.7% of the sample is in the top ten clones. Sequenced sample: PBMCs. The source is a woman younger than 30 in good health and CMV-seropositive.

The chain recombines TRBV5-8 with TRBJ2-2, with TRBD2 matching 7 bases. The germline V gene has CDR1 SGHTS and CDR2 YDEGEE. CDR3 size: 14 residues. Germline trimming cut 8 bases from V and 5 bases from J; bases unmatched to any gene: 9. This CDR3 reads CASGRAPETGELFF. The CDR3 bases are TGTGCCAGTGGGAGGGCACCCGAGACCGGGGAGCTGTTTTTT. Complete variable domain (other parts from reference TRBV5-8 and TRBJ2-2): EAGVTQSPTHLIKTRGQQATLRCSPISGHTSVYWYQQALGLGLQFLLWYDEGEERNRGNFPPRFSGRQFPNYSSELNVNALELEDSALYLCASGRAPETGELFFGEGSRLTVL.

This chain links TRBV6-4 with TRBJ2-3; 13 bases fit TRBD2. The CDR3 sequence is 15 residues long. V lost 0 bases, J lost 6 bases, and 0 bases stayed unmatched. The germline gives CDR1 MRHNA, CDR2 SNTAGT. CDR3 coding DNA: TGTGCCAGCAGTGACTCGACTAGCGGGGGGGATACGCAGTATTTT. This sequence encodes CASSDSTSGGDTQYF.

J is TRBJ2-7 and V is TRBV4-1; 10 nucleotides line up with TRBD1. Trimming took 4 bases from V and 4 from J; bases not matched to a gene: 7. Germline V lookup: CDR1 MGHRA, CDR2 YSYEKL. The CDR3 extends over 15 amino acids. CDR3 DNA sequence: TGCGCCAGCAGCCCCTCCTTGGGACAGGGGTACGAGCAGTACTTC. Protein sequence: CASSPSLGQGYEQYF.

The rearrangement joins TRBV7-9 to TRBJ1-4; the D gene is possibly TRBD1 (6 bases). The CDR3 runs 15 residues. V was trimmed by 1 base and J by 0 bases, leaving 6 bases between them. Germline-derived CDR1 and CDR2 are SEHNR and FQNEAQ (reference sequence). The CDR3 region has the DNA TGTGCCAGCAGCTTAGAGGGGGCAACTAATGAAAAACTGTTTTTT. Translated, it gives CASSLEGATNEKLFF. The complete variable domain, with remaining parts taken from reference TRBV7-9 and TRBJ1-4, reads DTGVSQNPRHKITKRGQNVTFRCDPISEHNRLYWYRQTLGQGPEFLTYFQNEAQLEKSRLLSDRFSAERPKGSFSTLEIQRTEQGDSAMYLCASSLEGATNEKLFFGSGTQLSVL.

The V call is TRBV4-1, the J call TRBJ1-1; 9 bases line up with TRBD1. The ends lost 4 bases at V and 6 bases at J; junction bases unmatched: 3. The germline V gene encodes CDR1 MGHRA and CDR2 YSYEKL. The CDR3 consists of 13 residues. CDR3: CASSPQGAPEAFF. Here the CDR3 DNA reads TGCGCCAGCAGCCCACAGGGGGCTCCTGAAGCTTTCTTT.

The CDR3 sequence is CASSSQRGKKLFF. CDR3 nucleotides: TGTGCCAGCAGCTCCCAAAGGGGGAAAAAACTGTTTTTT. The gene calls are TRBV9 and TRBJ1-4, with D maybe TRBD1 (6 bases). This CDR3 is 13 amino acids long. Germline V gene sequence: CDR1 SGDLS, CDR2 YYNGEE. Trimming took 4 bases from V and 9 from J, leaving 13 bases between them.

The V and J genes are TRBV4-1 and TRBJ2-1; TRBD2 matches at 13 bases. The CDR3 runs 15 residues. V shed 6 bases, J shed 7 bases, and the junction held 6 bases outside the gene matches. Germline assignment: CDR1 MGHRA and CDR2 YSYEKL. The CDR3: CASRSVLAGGNEQFF. CDR3 DNA: TGCGCCAGCAGGTCCGTACTAGCGGGGGGGAATGAGCAGTTCTTC.

Concerning this clone itself: Distinct nucleotide sequences in the sample also encode this CDR3. The chain carries TRBV6-5 and TRBJ1-2; D perhaps matches TRBD1 (5 bases). Trimming removed 0 bases from V and 2 bases from J, with 7 bases in between. The CDR3 runs 14 residues. Germline V gene data show CDR1 as MNHEY and CDR2 as SVGAGI. This chain's CDR3 is CASSYSRGNYGYTF. CDR3 coding DNA: TGTGCCAGCAGTTACTCCCGGGGGAACTATGGCTACACCTTC.

The chain's CDR3 is CASSFAGPWTNTEAFF. CDR3 in DNA: TGCGCCAGCAGCTTTGCCGGGCCGTGGACTAACACTGAAGCTTTCTTT. The chain carries TRBV5-1 and TRBJ1-1; D is undetermined. The CDR3 has 16 residues. Germline V gene lookup returns CDR1 SGHRS and CDR2 YFSETQ. V was trimmed by 2 bases and J by 2 bases, leaving 16 bases between them.

The chain uses TRBV5-4 and TRBJ1-2, with D uncertain. The germline V gene has CDR1 SGHNT and CDR2 YYREEE (reference sequence). V gave up 4 bases and J gave up 1 base, with 11 bases separating them. The CDR3 has 14 residues. CDR3 DNA: TGTGCCAGCAGCCTCGCAGGCTATAACTATGGCTACACCTTC. It is translated as CASSLAGYNYGYTF.

Only one count was recorded for this clone. The V and J genes are TRBV2 and TRBJ1-3, with D uncertain. Germline CDR1 is SNHLY and CDR2 is FYNNEI. The V end was cut by 8 bases, the J end by 4 bases, with 15 bases between. This CDR3 has 14 amino acids. The CDR3 DNA sequence: TGTGCCAGCGGGTTGAGGCGAGCGGGAAACACCATATATTTT. Translating gives CASGLRRAGNTIYF. Combining the CDR3 with reference TRBV2 and TRBJ1-3 gives the whole variable domain EPEVTQTPSHQVTQMGQEVILRCVPISNHLYFYWYRQILGQKVEFLVSFYNNEISEKSEIFDDQFSVERPDGSNFTLKIRSTKLEDSAMYFCASGLRRAGNTIYFGEGSWLTVV.

CDR3 nucleotide sequence: TGTGCCAGCAGCTTGGCTACAGGGAGCACAGATACGCAGTATTTT. Its translation is CASSLATGSTDTQYF. The chain combines TRBV5-5 with TRBJ2-3; D is perhaps TRBD1 (6 bases). V was pared by 0 bases and J by 0 bases, with 8 bases between. This CDR3 contains 15 residues. CDR1 is SGHKS and CDR2 is YYEKEE in the germline V gene (reference sequence).

This clone has only a few counts. This CDR3 is CASSPRTGLNYGYTF. The CDR3 nucleotides are TGTGCCAGCAGCCCCCGGACAGGGCTAAACTATGGCTACACCTTC. V gene TRBV9 combines with J gene TRBJ1-2, with 8 bases lining up with TRBD1. CDR3 size: 15 residues. Losses at the gene ends were 4 bases for V and 2 bases for J; bases not matched to a gene: 7. Germline V gene sequence: CDR1 SGDLS, CDR2 YYNGEE.

V usage is TRBV28 and J usage is TRBJ2-2; D gene unclear. Germline V gene sequence: CDR1 MDHEN, CDR2 SYDVKM. V was pared by 5 bases and J by 1 base, with 8 bases between. The CDR3 has 14 residues. This chain's CDR3 is CASSPPENTGELFF. In DNA, the CDR3 is TGTGCCAGCAGTCCCCCAGAGAACACCGGGGAGCTGTTTTTT.

This clone was recorded at least ten times. V is TRBV28 and J is TRBJ2-7; 16 bases agree with TRBD2. The CDR3 is made up of 20 amino acids. Germline loops: CDR1 MDHEN, CDR2 SYDVKM. The trim removed 5 bases at V and 7 bases at J, leaving 20 bases unmatched. The CDR3 sequence: CASSAVAGTSGGAWAREQYF. Here the CDR3 DNA reads TGTGCCAGCAGTGCCGTCGCAGGGACTAGCGGGGGGGCCTGGGCGCGTGAGCAGTACTTC.

The CDR3 sequence: CASSLQGAQPSGNTIYF. The CDR3 coding sequence is TGCGCCAGCAGCTTGCAGGGGGCGCAACCCTCTGGAAACACCATATATTTT. V gene TRBV5-1 combines with J gene TRBJ1-3; 8 positions agree with TRBD1. The V segment lost 1 base and the J segment 0 bases; nucleotides outside the gene matches: 6. The CDR3 consists of 17 residues. Germline V lookup: CDR1 SGHRS, CDR2 YFSETQ.

V and J are TRBV5-5 and TRBJ1-1; 8 bases fit TRBD1. V shed 0 bases and J 4 bases; nucleotides not matched to a gene: 5. Germline V lookup: CDR1 SGHKS, CDR2 YYEKEE (reference sequence). The CDR3 sequence is 15 residues long. The CDR3 loop is CASSLVQGAVTEAFF. DNA of the CDR3: TGTGCCAGCAGCTTGGTGCAGGGGGCCGTCACTGAAGCTTTCTTT.

The CDR3 DNA sequence: TGTGCCAGCAGTTTGGGGCGGGGACCATACAATGAGCAGTTCTTC. Protein: CASSLGRGPYNEQFF. This chain links TRBV27 with TRBJ2-1, with a possible D match to TRBD2 (6 bases). CDR3 size: 15 residues. The V gene's germline CDR1 is MNHEY and CDR2 SMNVEV (reference sequence). With 3 bases removed from V and 4 bases from J, the gap between germline ends came to 13 bases.

V is TRBV7-8 and J is TRBJ1-1; a weak D match, TRBD1 (6 bases). The CDR3 is made up of 13 amino acids. Trimming pared 3 bases from V and 8 bases from J, leaving 13 bases between. Germline values: CDR1 SGHVS, CDR2 FQNEAQ. CDR3 nucleotide sequence: TGTGCCAGCAGCTTCGAGGTTGGGACAGAAGCTTTCTTT. Amino acid sequence: CASSFEVGTEAFF. Full variable domain (outside the CDR3, taken from reference TRBV7-8 and TRBJ1-1): GAGVSQSPRYKVAKRGQDVALRCDPISGHVSLFWYQQALGQGPEFLTYFQNEAQLDKSGLPSDRFFAERPEGSVSTLKIQRTQQEDSAVYLCASSFEVGTEAFFGQGTRLTVV.

V gene TRBV15 combines with J gene TRBJ1-6; 7 bases are a match to TRBD1. The CDR3 is 15 residues long. The ends lost 2 bases at V and 6 bases at J; junction bases unmatched: 4. Looked up from germline, CDR1 is LNHNV and CDR2 is YYDKDF (reference sequence). The chain's CDR3 is CATSRRTGPNSPLHF. CDR3 nucleotides: TGTGCCACCAGCAGACGGACAGGACCTAATTCACCCCTCCACTTT.

This chain links TRBV4-3 with TRBJ2-7; the D gene is possibly TRBD2 (6 bases). V was shortened by 0 bases and J by 4 bases, with 16 bases between the two germline ends. This CDR3 region has 16 residues. Germline lookup yields CDR1 LGHNA and CDR2 YSLEER. The DNA for the CDR3 is TGCGCCAGCAGCCAAGATCAGGGAGGAAAAGGTTACGAGCAGTACTTC. The encoded protein is CASSQDQGGKGYEQYF.

The chain is built from TRBV5-6 and TRBJ2-5, with a tentative D call TRBD2 (6 bases). Germline loops: CDR1 SGHDT, CDR2 YYEEEE. Trimming left V 2 bases short and J 3 bases short, with 14 bases between. The CDR3 contains 15 residues. CDR3 in DNA: TGTGCCAGCAGCTTTCCGTTGGGACTGGAAGAGACCCAGTACTTC. Its translation: CASSFPLGLEETQYF.

The chain is built from TRBV6-5 and TRBJ2-6; D gene ambiguous. CDR1 MNHEY and CDR2 SVGAGI come from the germline V gene. The CDR3 spans 14 residues. Between the trimmed V and J ends, which lost 1 base and 4 bases, there was a span of 5 bases. The CDR3 DNA follows: TGTGCCAGCAGTTACTTAGAAGGGGCCAACGTCCTGACTTTC. It encodes CASSYLEGANVLTF.

The rearrangement joins TRBV29-1 to TRBJ1-6; D is possibly TRBD1 (5 bases). Trimming removed 1 base from V and 9 bases from J, with 13 bases in between. This CDR3 is built from 14 residues. CDR1 SQVTM and CDR2 ANQGSEA come from the germline V gene. CDR3 protein: CSVEVVTVSSPLHF. The CDR3 DNA follows: TGCAGCGTTGAAGTGGTGACAGTGAGTTCACCCCTCCACTTT.

This sequence joins TRBV25-1 and TRBJ2-5, with 9 bases matching TRBD2. CDR3 length equals 16 residues. The junction had 8 bases not matched to a gene; V was cut back by 4 bases and J by 2 bases. The germline gives CDR1 MGHDK, CDR2 SYGVNS. CDR3 region: CASSGWRLAEQETQYF. For the CDR3, the DNA is TGTGCCAGCAGTGGATGGAGACTAGCGGAACAAGAGACCCAGTACTTC.

This clone has just one count. CDR3 amino acids: CASSEALRQGAYYGYTF. CDR3 DNA sequence: TGTGCCAGCAGTGAAGCCTTGAGACAGGGGGCTTACTATGGCTACACCTTC. The J gene is TRBJ1-2, the V gene TRBV6-1; 10 nucleotides line up with TRBD1. J lost 3 bases, V lost 0 bases, and 7 bases had no gene match. This CDR3 contains 17 residues. Per the germline V gene, CDR1 is MNHNS and CDR2 is SASEGT.